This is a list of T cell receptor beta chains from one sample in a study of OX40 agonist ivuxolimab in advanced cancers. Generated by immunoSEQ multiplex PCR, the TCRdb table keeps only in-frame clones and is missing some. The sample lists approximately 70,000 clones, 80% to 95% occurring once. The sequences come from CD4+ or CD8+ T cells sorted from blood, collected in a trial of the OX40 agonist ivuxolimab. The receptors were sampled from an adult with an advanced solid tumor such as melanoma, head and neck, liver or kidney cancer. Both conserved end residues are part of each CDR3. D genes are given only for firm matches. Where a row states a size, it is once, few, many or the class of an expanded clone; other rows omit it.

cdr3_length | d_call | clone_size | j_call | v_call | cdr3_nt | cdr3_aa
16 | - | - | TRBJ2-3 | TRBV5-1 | TGCGCCAGCAGCTTGGGTAGCACACCTAGCACAGATACGCAGTATTTT | CASSLGSTPSTDTQYF
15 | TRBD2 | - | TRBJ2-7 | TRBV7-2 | TGTGCCAGCAGCTTAGCCCGAGCGGGAGAGTACGAGCAGTACTTC | CASSLARAGEYEQYF
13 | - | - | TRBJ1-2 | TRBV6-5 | - | CASSSSDNYGYTF
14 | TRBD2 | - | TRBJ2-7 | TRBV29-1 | TGCAGCGTGACTAGCGGGGGGAGCTCCTACGAGCAGTACTTC | CSVTSGGSSYEQYF
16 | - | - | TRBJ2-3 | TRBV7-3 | TGTGCCAGCAGCTACCAGACAGACCCAAGCACAGATACGCAGTATTTT | CASSYQTDPSTDTQYF
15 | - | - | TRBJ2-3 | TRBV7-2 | TGTGCCAGCAGTTCTAGCAGAACTAGCACAGATACGCAGTATTTT | CASSSSRTSTDTQYF
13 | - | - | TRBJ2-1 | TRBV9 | TGTGCCAGCAGCGTAGGAGGCCAGAATGAGCAGTTCTTC | CASSVGGQNEQFF
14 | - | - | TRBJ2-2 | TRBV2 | TGTGCCAGCAGTCCCCGAATAAGTGCCGGGGAGCTGTTTTTT | CASSPRISAGELFF
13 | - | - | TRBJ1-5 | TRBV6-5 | TGTGCCAGCACCGGACAGATTTATCAGCCCCAGCATTTT | CASTGQIYQPQHF
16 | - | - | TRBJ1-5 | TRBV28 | TGTGCCAGCATCCCAAGGGAATTAAGGAACAATCAGCCCCAGCATTTT | CASIPRELRNNQPQHF
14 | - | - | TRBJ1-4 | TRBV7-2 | TGTGCCAGCAGCTCCAAAACCGTGGGGGAAAAACTGTTTTTT | CASSSKTVGEKLFF
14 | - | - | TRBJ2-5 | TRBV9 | TGTGCCAGCAGCGTCGGTCAGGGGCAAGAGACCCAGTACTTC | CASSVGQGQETQYF
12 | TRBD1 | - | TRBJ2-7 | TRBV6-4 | TGTGCCACCCGACAGGGGGGGCGTGAGCAGTACTTC | CATRQGGREQYF
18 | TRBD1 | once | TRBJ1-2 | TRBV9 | TGTGCCAGCAGCGCTGCTTGGGCGCCGACAGGGGGCGACTATGGCTACACCTTC | CASSAAWAPTGGDYGYTF
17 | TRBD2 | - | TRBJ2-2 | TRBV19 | TGTGCCAGTGTAAAACCGGGACTAGCGGGAGCGGTCGGGGAGCTGTTTTTT | CASVKPGLAGAVGELFF
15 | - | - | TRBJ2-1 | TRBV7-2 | TGTGCCAGCAGCTTACTGGACTTCTCCTACAATGAGCAGTTCTTC | CASSLLDFSYNEQFF
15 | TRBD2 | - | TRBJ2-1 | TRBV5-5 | TGTGCCAGCAGCGTTAGCGGGACCTCCTACAATGAGCAGTTCTTC | CASSVSGTSYNEQFF
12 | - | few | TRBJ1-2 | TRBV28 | TGTGCCAGCAGTTTATTAGGCTATGGCTACACCTTC | CASSLLGYGYTF
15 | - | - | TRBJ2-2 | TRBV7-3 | TGTGCCAGCAGCTTCGGCAGGGCTAACACCGGGGAGCTGTTTTTT | CASSFGRANTGELFF
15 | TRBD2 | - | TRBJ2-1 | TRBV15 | TGTGCCACCAGCAGACCCGGGACTAGGGTCTATGAGCAGTTCTTC | CATSRPGTRVYEQFF
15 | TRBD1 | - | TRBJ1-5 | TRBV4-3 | TGCGCCAGCAGCCAAGACAGGGGGCGCGGGCAGCCCCAGCATTTT | CASSQDRGRGQPQHF
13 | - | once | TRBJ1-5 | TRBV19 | TGTGCCAGTAGTACCCTCAACAATCAGCCCCAGCATTTT | CASSTLNNQPQHF
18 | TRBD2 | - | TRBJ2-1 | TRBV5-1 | TGCGCCAGCAGCTTGGCTGGCGGGACTAGCGTTTTTAACAATGAGCAGTTCTTC | CASSLAGGTSVFNNEQFF
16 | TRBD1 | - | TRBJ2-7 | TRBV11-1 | TGTGCCAGCAGCTTAGCGCCGGGACAGGGCACCTACGAGCAGTACTTC | CASSLAPGQGTYEQYF
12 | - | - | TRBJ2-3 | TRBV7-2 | TGTGCCAGCACCCTACATAGGGATACGCAGTATTTT | CASTLHRDTQYF
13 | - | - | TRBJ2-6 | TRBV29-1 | TGCAGCGTTGAGGCATCTGGGGCCAACGTCCTGACTTTC | CSVEASGANVLTF
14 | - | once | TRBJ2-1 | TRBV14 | TGTGCCAGCAGCCAAGCCAGGACTACCGGGGAGCAGTTCTTC | CASSQARTTGEQFF
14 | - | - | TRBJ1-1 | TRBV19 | TGTGCCAGTATAAACAGGGCTCAGGACACTGAAGCTTTCTTT | CASINRAQDTEAFF
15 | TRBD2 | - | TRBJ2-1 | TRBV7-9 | TGTGCCAGCCTTTTAAGCGGGAGGGCGCCTAATGAGCAGTTCTTC | CASLLSGRAPNEQFF
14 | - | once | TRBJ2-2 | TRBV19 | TGTGCCAGTAGTAACTTCTTCTACACCGGGGAGCTGTTTTTT | CASSNFFYTGELFF
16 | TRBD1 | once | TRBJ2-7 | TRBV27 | TGTGCCAGCAGTTTAAGGGGGACAGGGCTATCCTACGAGCAGTACTTC | CASSLRGTGLSYEQYF
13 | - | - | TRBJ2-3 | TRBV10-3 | TGTGCCATCTCTGAGGCTAGCACAGATACGCAGTATTTT | CAISEASTDTQYF
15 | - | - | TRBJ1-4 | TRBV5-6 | TGTGCCAGCAGCTCCGGGCTGGCAGGGCGAGAAAAACTGTTTTTT | CASSSGLAGREKLFF
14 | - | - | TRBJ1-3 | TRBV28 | TGTGCCAGCAGTTTACCAGGGTCCAGAAACACCATATATTTT | CASSLPGSRNTIYF
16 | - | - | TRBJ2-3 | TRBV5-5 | TGTGCCAGCAGCTTGGGGTATCCAACAGGCACAGATACGCAGTATTTT | CASSLGYPTGTDTQYF
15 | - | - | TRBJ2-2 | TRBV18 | TGTGCCAGCTCACCGACAGTTACGAACACCGGGGAGCTGTTTTTT | CASSPTVTNTGELFF
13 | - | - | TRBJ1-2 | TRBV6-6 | TGTGCCAGCCGGGTAGGGAGGCCTCATGGCTACACCTTC | CASRVGRPHGYTF
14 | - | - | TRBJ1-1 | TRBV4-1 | TGCGCCAGCAGCCCCACAGGGAGGAACACTGAAGCTTTCTTT | CASSPTGRNTEAFF
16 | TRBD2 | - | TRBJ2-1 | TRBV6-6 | TGTGCCGGACAAGAAGCCGGGACTAGCCCCCCCAATGAGCAGTTCTTC | CAGQEAGTSPPNEQFF
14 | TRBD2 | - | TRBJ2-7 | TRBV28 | TGTGCCAGCAGACCGGGACTAGCGGGGACCGAGCAGTACTTC | CASRPGLAGTEQYF
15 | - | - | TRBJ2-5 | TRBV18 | TGTGCCAGCTCACCCCGGGGGCGGGAGCAGGAGACCCAGTACTTC | CASSPRGREQETQYF
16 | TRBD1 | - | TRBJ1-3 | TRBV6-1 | TGTGCCAGCAGTGCGGACAGGGGGTCTCTCGGAAACACCATATATTTT | CASSADRGSLGNTIYF
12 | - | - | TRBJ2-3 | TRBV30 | TGTGCCTGGAGTGTACGGGCAGATACGCAGTATTTT | CAWSVRADTQYF
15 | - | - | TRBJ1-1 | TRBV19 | TGTGCCAGTAGTATAGCGAGGGATGTGCTCACTGAAGCTTTCTTT | CASSIARDVLTEAFF
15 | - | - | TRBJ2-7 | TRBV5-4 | TGTGCCAGCAGCCCACAGGGCAGGAGCTCCTACGAGCAGTACTTC | CASSPQGRSSYEQYF
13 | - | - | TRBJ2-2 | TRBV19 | TGTGCCAGTAGTAGGGTAAACACCGGGGAGCTGTTTTTT | CASSRVNTGELFF
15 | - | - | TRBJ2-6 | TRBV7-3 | TGTGCCAGCTCCCGCCGGGGTTCTGGGGCCAACGTCCTGACTTTC | CASSRRGSGANVLTF
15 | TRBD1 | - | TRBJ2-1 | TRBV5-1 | TGCGCCAGCAGACTAAGGGACAGGGAGGCCAATGAGCAGTTCTTC | CASRLRDREANEQFF
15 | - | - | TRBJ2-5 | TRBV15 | TGTGCCACCAGCAGAGATGTTGCGGGGAGGGAGACCCAGTACTTC | CATSRDVAGRETQYF
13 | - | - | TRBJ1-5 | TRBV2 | TGTGCCACTAATCGGGACCATAATCAGCCCCAGCATTTT | CATNRDHNQPQHF
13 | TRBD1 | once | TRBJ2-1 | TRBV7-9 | TGTGCCAGCAGGAGGGACAGAGACAATGAGCAGTTCTTC | CASRRDRDNEQFF
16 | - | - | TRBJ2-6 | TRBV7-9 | TGTGCCAGCAGCTCACCCTTCAACACCGGGGCCAACGTCCTGACTTTC | CASSSPFNTGANVLTF
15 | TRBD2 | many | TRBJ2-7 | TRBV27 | TGTGCCAGCAGTTTATTCAGCGGGAGAGATAACGAGCAGTACTTC | CASSLFSGRDNEQYF